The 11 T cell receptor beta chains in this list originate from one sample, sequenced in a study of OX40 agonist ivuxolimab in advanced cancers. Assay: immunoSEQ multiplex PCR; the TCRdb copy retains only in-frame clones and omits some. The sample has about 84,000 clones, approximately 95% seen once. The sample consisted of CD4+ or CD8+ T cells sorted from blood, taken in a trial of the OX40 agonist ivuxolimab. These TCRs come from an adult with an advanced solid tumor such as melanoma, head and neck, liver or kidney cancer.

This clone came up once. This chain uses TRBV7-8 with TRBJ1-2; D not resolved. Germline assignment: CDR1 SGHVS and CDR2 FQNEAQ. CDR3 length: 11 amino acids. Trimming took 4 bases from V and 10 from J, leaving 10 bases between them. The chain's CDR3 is CASSYLLTYTF. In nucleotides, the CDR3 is TGTGCCAGCAGCTACCTCCTAACCTACACCTTC. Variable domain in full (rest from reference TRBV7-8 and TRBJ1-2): GAGVSQSPRYKVAKRGQDVALRCDPISGHVSLFWYQQALGQGPEFLTYFQNEAQLDKSGLPSDRFFAERPEGSVSTLKIQRTQQEDSAVYLCASSYLLTYTFGSGTRLTVV.

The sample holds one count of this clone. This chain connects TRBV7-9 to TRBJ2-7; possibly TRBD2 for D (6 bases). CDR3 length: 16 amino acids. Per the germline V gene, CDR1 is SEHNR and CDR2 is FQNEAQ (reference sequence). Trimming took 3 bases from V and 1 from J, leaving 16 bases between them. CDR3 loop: CASSFPSTGESYEQYF. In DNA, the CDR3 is TGTGCCAGCAGCTTTCCCTCGACGGGAGAATCCTACGAGCAGTACTTC.

The CDR3 is CASFPGHLNTEAFF. In nucleotides, the CDR3 is TGTGCCAGTTTTCCGGGACACCTGAACACTGAAGCTTTCTTT. This chain links TRBV27 with TRBJ1-1; TRBD1 is a possible D gene (6 bases). V shed 9 bases and J shed 0 bases, with 14 bases lying between them. CDR1 is MNHEY, CDR2 SMNVEV, per germline (reference sequence). This CDR3 spans 14 amino acids.

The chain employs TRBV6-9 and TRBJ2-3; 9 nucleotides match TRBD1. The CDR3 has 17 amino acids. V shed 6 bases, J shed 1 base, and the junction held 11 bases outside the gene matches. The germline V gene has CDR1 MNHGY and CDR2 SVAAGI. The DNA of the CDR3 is TGTGCCAGCAGCGACAGGGGGGCGATTGTCCGCACAGATACGCAGTATTTT. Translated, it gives CASSDRGAIVRTDTQYF.

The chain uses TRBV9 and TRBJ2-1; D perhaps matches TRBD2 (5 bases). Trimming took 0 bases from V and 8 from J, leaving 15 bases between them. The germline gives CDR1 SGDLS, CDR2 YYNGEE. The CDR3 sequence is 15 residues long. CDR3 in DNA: TGTGCCAGCAGCGTAGGGGTACACATGAGGGATGAGCAGTTCTTC. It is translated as CASSVGVHMRDEQFF.

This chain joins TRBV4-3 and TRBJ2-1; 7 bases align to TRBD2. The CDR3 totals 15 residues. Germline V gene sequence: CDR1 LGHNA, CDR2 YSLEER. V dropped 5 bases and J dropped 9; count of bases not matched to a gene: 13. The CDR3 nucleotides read TGCGCCAGCAGCGTGTGGGGCGGGAGTGGAGGTGAGCAGTTCTTC. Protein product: CASSVWGGSGGEQFF.

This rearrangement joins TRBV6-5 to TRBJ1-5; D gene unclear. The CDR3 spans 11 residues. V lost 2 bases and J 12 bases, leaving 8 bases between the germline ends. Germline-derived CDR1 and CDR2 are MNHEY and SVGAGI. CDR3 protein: CASSYGSVQHF. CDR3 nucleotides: TGTGCCAGCAGTTACGGTTCCGTCCAGCATTTT.

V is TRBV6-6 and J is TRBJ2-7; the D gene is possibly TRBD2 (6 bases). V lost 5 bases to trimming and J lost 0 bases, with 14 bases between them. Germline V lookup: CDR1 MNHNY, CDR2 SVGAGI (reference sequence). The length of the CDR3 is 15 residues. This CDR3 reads CASSPTGAVSYEQYF. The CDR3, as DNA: TGTGCCAGCAGTCCTACGGGAGCGGTCTCCTACGAGCAGTACTTC.

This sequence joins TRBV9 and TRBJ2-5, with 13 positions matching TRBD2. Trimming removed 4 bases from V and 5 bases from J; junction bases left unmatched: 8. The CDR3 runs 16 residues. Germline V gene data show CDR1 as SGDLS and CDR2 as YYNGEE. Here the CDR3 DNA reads TGTGCCAGCAGCTTCGAACTAGCGGGAGGGCGGGAGACCCAGTACTTC. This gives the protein CASSFELAGGRETQYF.

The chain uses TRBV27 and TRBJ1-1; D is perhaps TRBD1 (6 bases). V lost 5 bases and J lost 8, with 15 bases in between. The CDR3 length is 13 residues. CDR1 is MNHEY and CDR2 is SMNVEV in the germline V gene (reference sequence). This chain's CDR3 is CASSTNRVAEAFF. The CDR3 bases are TGTGCCAGCAGTACAAACAGGGTAGCGGAAGCTTTCTTT.

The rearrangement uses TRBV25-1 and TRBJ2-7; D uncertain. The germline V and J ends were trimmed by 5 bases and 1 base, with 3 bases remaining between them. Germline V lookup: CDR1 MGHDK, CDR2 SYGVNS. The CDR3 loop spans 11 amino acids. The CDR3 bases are TGTGCCAGCAGTTGGTCCTACGAGCAGTACTTC. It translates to CASSWSYEQYF.